The rows below give T cell receptor beta chains drawn from one sample of a study of T cells in Graves' hyperthyroidism and ophthalmopathy. TCRdb re-analysed the multiplex PCR reads in MiXCR, keeping a single row per CDR3 protein. The data show approximately 410,000 distinct CDR3 sequences, approximately 15% seen once. Sequenced: blood. The receptors were sampled from a young man with Graves' ophthalmopathy. Each CDR3 is given with its conserved first and last residue. D genes are given only for firm matches. Some rows mark clone size as missing; the rest say once, few, many or name a class of expanded clone.

cdr3_aa: CASSDLGRLNTEAFF
cdr3_nt: TGTGCCAGCAGTGACCTCGGAAGACTGAACACTGAAGCTTTCTTT
cdr3_length: 15
j_call: TRBJ1-1
v_call: TRBV28
d_call: NA
clone_size: NA

cdr3_aa: CASSALLSGSYEQYF
cdr3_nt: TGCGCCAGCAGCGCGCTTTTATCTGGCTCCTACGAGCAGTACTTC
cdr3_length: 15
j_call: TRBJ2-7
v_call: TRBV4-1
d_call: NA
clone_size: few

cdr3_aa: CASSLARGGISTDTQYF
cdr3_nt: TGTGCCAGCAGTTTAGCCCGGGGGGGGATAAGCACAGATACGCAGTATTTT
cdr3_length: 17
j_call: TRBJ2-3
v_call: TRBV28
d_call: TRBD2
clone_size: many

cdr3_aa: CASSLWDRDVEKLFF
cdr3_nt: TGTGCCAGCAGCTTGTGGGACAGGGATGTCGAAAAACTGTTTTTT
cdr3_length: 15
j_call: TRBJ1-4
v_call: TRBV5-6
d_call: TRBD1
clone_size: many

cdr3_aa: CATTLDRNEQFF
cdr3_nt: TGTGCCACAACCCTGGACCGCAATGAGCAGTTCTTC
cdr3_length: 12
j_call: TRBJ2-1
v_call: TRBV7-9
d_call: NA
clone_size: NA

cdr3_aa: CASSWGQGEYEQYF
cdr3_nt: TGTGCCAGCAGTTGGGGACAGGGGGAATACGAGCAGTACTTC
cdr3_length: 14
j_call: TRBJ2-7
v_call: TRBV6-1
d_call: TRBD1
clone_size: many

cdr3_aa: CASQEGLAGNEQYF
cdr3_nt: TGTGCCAGCCAAGAGGGACTAGCGGGCAACGAGCAGTACTTC
cdr3_length: 14
j_call: TRBJ2-7
v_call: TRBV18
d_call: TRBD2
clone_size: few

cdr3_aa: CASSYFRVGQGAGTDTQYF
cdr3_nt: TGTGCCAGCAGTTACTTTCGTGTAGGACAGGGGGCCGGCACAGATACGCAGTATTTT
cdr3_length: 19
j_call: TRBJ2-3
v_call: TRBV6-9
d_call: TRBD1
clone_size: NA

cdr3_aa: CASSEGRTSGGVSWETQYF
cdr3_nt: TGTGCCAGCAGTGAAGGTCGGACTAGCGGGGGGGTATCTTGGGAGACCCAGTACTTC
cdr3_length: 19
j_call: TRBJ2-5
v_call: TRBV2
d_call: TRBD2
clone_size: many

cdr3_aa: CASSPGTVLNEKLFF
cdr3_nt: TGCGCCAGCAGCCCGGGGACAGTTCTGAATGAAAAACTGTTTTTT
cdr3_length: 15
j_call: TRBJ1-4
v_call: TRBV5-1
d_call: TRBD1
clone_size: few

cdr3_aa: CASSPTAGIQKLFF
cdr3_nt: TGTGCCAGTAGTCCGACCGCCGGTATTCAAAAACTGTTTTTT
cdr3_length: 14
j_call: TRBJ1-4
v_call: TRBV19
d_call: NA
clone_size: NA